This T cell receptor (beta chain) was found in a study of long-term antiretroviral therapy in people with HIV. The assay used was immunoSEQ (version v3.0), run at survey level. Produced via immunoSEQ multiplex PCR; TCRdb's table is partial and in-frame only. Of approximately 24,000 clones listed, more than 75% are singletons. The source was unsorted PBMCs, collected roughly 6.1 years after starting antiretroviral therapy. The TCR sequence derives from a man younger than 45 with HIV.

The CDR3 DNA sequence: TGTGCCAGCAGCGAAGGACTGCCCCGTGGCAATGAGCAGTTCTTC. Its protein is CASSEGLPRGNEQFF. The chain recombines TRBV7-3 with TRBJ2-1, with D tentatively TRBD2 (5 bases). The germline V and J ends were trimmed by 5 bases and 6 bases, with 17 bases remaining between them. Per the germline V gene, CDR1 is SGHTA and CDR2 is FQGTGA. The CDR3 extends over 15 amino acids.